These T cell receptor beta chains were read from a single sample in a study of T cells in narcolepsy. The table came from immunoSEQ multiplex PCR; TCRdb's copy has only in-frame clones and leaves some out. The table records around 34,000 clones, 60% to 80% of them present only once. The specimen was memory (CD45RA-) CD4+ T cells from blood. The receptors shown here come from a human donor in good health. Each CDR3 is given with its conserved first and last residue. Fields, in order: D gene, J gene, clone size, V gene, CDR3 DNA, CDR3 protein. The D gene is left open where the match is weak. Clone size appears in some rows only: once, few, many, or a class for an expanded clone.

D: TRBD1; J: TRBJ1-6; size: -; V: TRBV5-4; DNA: TGTGCCAGCAGTCGCGGCCAGGACAGGGCAAATTCACCCCTCCACTTT; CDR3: CASSRGQDRANSPLHF
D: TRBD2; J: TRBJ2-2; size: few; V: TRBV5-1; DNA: TGCGCCAGCAGCTTGGCCGGGACTAGCGGGAGGGCGGACGGGGAGCTGTTTTTT; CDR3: CASSLAGTSGRADGELFF
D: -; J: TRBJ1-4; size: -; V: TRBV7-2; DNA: TGTGCCAGCAGCTTAGGTACAGGGCCGAATGAAAAACTGTTTTTT; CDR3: CASSLGTGPNEKLFF
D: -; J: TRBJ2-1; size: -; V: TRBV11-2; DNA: TGTGCCAGCAGGCGCTTCGGGAGGGGGCGAAGTTACAATGAGCAGTTCTTC; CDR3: CASRRFGRGRSYNEQFF
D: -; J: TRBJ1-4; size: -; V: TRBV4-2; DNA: TGTGCCAGCAGCCAGTCAGCGGGGGGTGAAAAACTGTTTTTT; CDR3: CASSQSAGGEKLFF
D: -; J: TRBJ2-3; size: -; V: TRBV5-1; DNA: TGCGCCAGCAGCACCGGGGGATGGCCAGATACGCAGTATTTT; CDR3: CASSTGGWPDTQYF
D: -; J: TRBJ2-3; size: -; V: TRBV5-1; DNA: TGCGCCAGCAGGCGCCAGGGAGATGGAGCAGATACGCAGTATTTT; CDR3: CASRRQGDGADTQYF
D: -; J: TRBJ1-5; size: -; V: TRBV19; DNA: TGTGCCAGTAGATCGGGGTCAAGCAATCAGCCCCAGCATTTT; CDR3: CASRSGSSNQPQHF
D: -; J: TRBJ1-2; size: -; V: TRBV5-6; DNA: TGTGCCAGCAGCTTGGGACATAACTATGGCCACACCTTC; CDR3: CASSLGHNYGHTF
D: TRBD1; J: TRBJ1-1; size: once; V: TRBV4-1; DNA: TGCGCCAGCAGCCGTCCGGGACAGGGGGCCCGGGGAGCTTTCTTT; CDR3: CASSRPGQGARGAFF
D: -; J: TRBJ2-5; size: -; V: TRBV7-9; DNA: TGTGCCAGCAGCTTAGCAGGGGGGGCAGAGACCCAGTACTTC; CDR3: CASSLAGGAETQYF
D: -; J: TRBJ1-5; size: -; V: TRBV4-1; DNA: TGCGCCAGCAGCCAAGGGTTCGCAGGGGGCAATCAGCCCCAGCATTTT; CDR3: CASSQGFAGGNQPQHF
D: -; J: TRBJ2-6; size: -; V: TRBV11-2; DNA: TGTGCCAGCAGCTCCGCCAACGTCCTGACTTTC; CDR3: CASSSANVLTF
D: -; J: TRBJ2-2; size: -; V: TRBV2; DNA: TGTGCCAGCAGTCTCGAGTTCAGGGCGGGCGGGGAGCTGTTTTTT; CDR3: CASSLEFRAGGELFF
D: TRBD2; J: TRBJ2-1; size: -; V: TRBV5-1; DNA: TGCGCCAGCAGCTTGGAGGTTGGACTAGCGGGGTACAATGAGCAGTTCTTC; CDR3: CASSLEVGLAGYNEQFF
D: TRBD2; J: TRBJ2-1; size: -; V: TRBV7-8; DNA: TGTGCCAGCAGCCCCGCAGCGGGAGGCTCCTACAATGAGCAGTTCTTC; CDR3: CASSPAAGGSYNEQFF
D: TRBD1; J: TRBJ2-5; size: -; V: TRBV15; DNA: TGTGCCACCAGCGCCCGGACAGGGGGTGGGGAGACCCAGTACTTC; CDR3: CATSARTGGGETQYF
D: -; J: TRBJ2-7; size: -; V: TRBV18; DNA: TGTGCCAGCTCACTCGGTGGGACGGGAAATTACGTGGGGCAGTACTTC; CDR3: CASSLGGTGNYVGQYF
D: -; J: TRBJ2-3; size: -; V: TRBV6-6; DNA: TGTGCCAGCAGTTACTCAACCGGGACGAGATCAGATACGCAGTATTTT; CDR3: CASSYSTGTRSDTQYF
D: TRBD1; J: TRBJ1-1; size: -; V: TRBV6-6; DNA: TGTGCCAGCAGGCAGGGGGGGGGCACTGAAGCTTTCTTT; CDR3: CASRQGGGTEAFF
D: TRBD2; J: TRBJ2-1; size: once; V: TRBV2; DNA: TGTGCCAGCAGTGAGCAAGCGGGAGCCTACAATGAGCAGTTCTTC; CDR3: CASSEQAGAYNEQFF
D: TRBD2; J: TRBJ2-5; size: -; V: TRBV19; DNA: TGTGCCAGTAGTATCCGTCTAGCGGGAGGCACAAAACAAGAGACCCAGTACTTC; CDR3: CASSIRLAGGTKQETQYF
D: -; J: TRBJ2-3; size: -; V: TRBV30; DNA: TGTGCCTGGAGTCCCCGCACCGCCCGAGGAACAGATACGCAGTATTTT; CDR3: CAWSPRTARGTDTQYF
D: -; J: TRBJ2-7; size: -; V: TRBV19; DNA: TGTGCCAGTAGTATAAGTGGGACGGAACGCGAGCAGTACTTC; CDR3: CASSISGTEREQYF
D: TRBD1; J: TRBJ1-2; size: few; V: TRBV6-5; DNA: TGTGCCACCAAAATGACAGGGTACTATGGCTACACCTTC; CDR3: CATKMTGYYGYTF
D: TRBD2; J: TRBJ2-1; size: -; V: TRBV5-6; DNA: TGTGCCAGCAGCTTGCGGACTAGCGGGAGGATAAATGAGCAGTTCTTC; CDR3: CASSLRTSGRINEQFF
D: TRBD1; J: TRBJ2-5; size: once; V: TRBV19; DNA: TGTGCCAGTAGTACCACGGGACAGCAAGAGACCCAGTACTTC; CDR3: CASSTTGQQETQYF
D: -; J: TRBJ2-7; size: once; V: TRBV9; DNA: TGTGCCAGCAGCGTAGCCAGCTCCCCACGCGAGCAGTACTTC; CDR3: CASSVASSPREQYF
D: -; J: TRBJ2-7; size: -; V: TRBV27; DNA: TGTGCCAGCAGTTTATCCCCCATGGCACGCGAGCAGTACTTC; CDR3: CASSLSPMAREQYF
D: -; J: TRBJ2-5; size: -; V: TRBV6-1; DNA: TGTGCCAGCAGGCCGGAGGGATGGGAGACCCAGTACTTC; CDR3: CASRPEGWETQYF
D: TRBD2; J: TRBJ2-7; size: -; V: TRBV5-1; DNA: TGCGCCAGCACGCCCGATAGCGGGAGCTACGAGCAGTACTTC; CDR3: CASTPDSGSYEQYF
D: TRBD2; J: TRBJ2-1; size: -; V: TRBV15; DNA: TGTGCCACCAGCTCCGGGGGACTAGCGAGCTCCTACAATGAGCAGTTCTTC; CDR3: CATSSGGLASSYNEQFF
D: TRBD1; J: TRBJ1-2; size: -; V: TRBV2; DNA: TGTGCCAGAACAGGGGGATCTGGGGGCTACACCTTC; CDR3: CARTGGSGGYTF
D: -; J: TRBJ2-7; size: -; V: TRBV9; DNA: TGTGCCAGCAGCGTCACAGGGAGCTCCTACGAGCAGTACTTC; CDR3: CASSVTGSSYEQYF
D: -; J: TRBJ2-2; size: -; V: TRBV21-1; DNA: TGTGCCAGCAGCAAAGGAACAGGGTCTAGCGGGAGTATAACCGGGGAGCTGTTTTTT; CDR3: CASSKGTGSSGSITGELFF
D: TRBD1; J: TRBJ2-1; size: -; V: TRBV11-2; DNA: TGTGCCAGCAGCTTAGTGGCAGGGGGTCGCTCCAATGAGCAGTTCTTC; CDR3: CASSLVAGGRSNEQFF
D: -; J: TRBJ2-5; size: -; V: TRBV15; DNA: TGTGCCACCAGCAGAGGCCAAGAGACCCAGTACTTC; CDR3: CATSRGQETQYF
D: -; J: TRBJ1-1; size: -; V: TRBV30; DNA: TGTGCCTGGAGTGATGCTAAGTTTGGGACAACTAACACTGAAGCTTTCTTT; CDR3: CAWSDAKFGTTNTEAFF
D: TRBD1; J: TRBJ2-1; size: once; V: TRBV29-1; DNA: TGCAGCGTACGACAGGGCTACAATGAGCAGTTCTTC; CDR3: CSVRQGYNEQFF
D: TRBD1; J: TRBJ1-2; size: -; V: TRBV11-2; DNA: TGTGCCAGCAGCGGCCCAGGGGGATTGACGTCCGGCACCTTC; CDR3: CASSGPGGLTSGTF
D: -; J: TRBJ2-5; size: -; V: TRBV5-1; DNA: TGCGCCAGCAGCAGGGAACCCGGGACCCCGGAGACCCAGTACTTC; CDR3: CASSREPGTPETQYF
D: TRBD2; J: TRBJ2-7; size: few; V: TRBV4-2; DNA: TGTGCCAGCAGCCGAACACCGGGCGAAAGAGGGACTAGCGTCACGAACCGGACGCACGAGCAGTACTTC; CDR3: CASSRTPGERGTSVTNRTHEQYF
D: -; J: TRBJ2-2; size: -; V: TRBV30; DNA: TGTGCCTGGAGTGTCACGGTAGCGAACACCGGGGAGCTGTTTTTT; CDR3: CAWSVTVANTGELFF
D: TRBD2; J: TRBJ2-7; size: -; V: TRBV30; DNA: TGTGCCTGGAGCCGAAATCTAGCGGGAGTGGACGAGCAGTACTTC; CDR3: CAWSRNLAGVDEQYF
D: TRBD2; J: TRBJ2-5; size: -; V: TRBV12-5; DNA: TGTGCTAGTGGTTTAATTGGGGGGGTTAGGGAGACCCAGTACTTC; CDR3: CASGLIGGVRETQYF
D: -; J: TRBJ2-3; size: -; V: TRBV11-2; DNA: TGTGCCAGCACCCCAAGGTACACAGATACGCAGTATTTT; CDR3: CASTPRYTDTQYF
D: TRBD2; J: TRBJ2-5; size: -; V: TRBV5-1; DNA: TGCGCCAGCAGCACCGGGGTTGCTAGCGGTAAAGAGACCCAGTACTTC; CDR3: CASSTGVASGKETQYF
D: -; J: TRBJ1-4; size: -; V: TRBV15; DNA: TGTGCCACCAGTAGGGGAACTAATGAAGAACTGTTTTTT; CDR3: CATSRGTNEELFF
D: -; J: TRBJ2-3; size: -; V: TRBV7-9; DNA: TGTGCCAGCAGCTTAGGTGTCAGGGGTCAAGATACGCAGTATTTT; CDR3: CASSLGVRGQDTQYF
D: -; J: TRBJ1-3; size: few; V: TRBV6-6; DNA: TGTGCCAGCAGTTACTTACAAGGTGTGGGAAACACCATATATTTT; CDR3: CASSYLQGVGNTIYF
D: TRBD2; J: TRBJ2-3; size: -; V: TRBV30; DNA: TGTGCCTGGACGGGACTAGCGGGAGATACGCAGTATTTT; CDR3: CAWTGLAGDTQYF
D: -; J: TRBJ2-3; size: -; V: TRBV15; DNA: TGTGCCACCAGTGAGGACTACAAAACAGATACGCAGTATTTT; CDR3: CATSEDYKTDTQYF
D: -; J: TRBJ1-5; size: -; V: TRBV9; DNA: TGTGCCAGCAGCCCCGGGACGAATCAGCCCCAGCATTTT; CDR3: CASSPGTNQPQHF
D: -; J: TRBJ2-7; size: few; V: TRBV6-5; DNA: TGTGCCAGCACGCGTAGGCCGCCCTACGAGCAGTACTTC; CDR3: CASTRRPPYEQYF
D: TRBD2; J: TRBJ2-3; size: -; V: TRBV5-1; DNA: TGCGCCAGCAGCTTGGCCGCTCTAGCGGGAGTCGCAGATACGCAGTATTTT; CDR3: CASSLAALAGVADTQYF
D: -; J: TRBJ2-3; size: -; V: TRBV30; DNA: TGTGCCTGGGCCTCCGGGTCCCTCACAGATACGCAGTATTTT; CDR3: CAWASGSLTDTQYF
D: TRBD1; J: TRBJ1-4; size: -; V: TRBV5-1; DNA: TGCGCCAGCAGCATAGGGGACAGGGAGATTGAAAAACTGTTTTTT; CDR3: CASSIGDREIEKLFF
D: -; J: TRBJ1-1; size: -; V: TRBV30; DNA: TGTGCCTGGATTCGGAGGGTGACCACTGAAGCTTTCTTT; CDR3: CAWIRRVTTEAFF
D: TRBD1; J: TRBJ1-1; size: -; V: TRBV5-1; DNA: TGCGCCAGGGGTAGACAGGGGAACACTGAAGCTTTCTTT; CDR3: CARGRQGNTEAFF